This TCR beta chain was identified in a study of post-analysis software for immune sequencing data (dated by TCRdb to between 2014 and 2016). Notes on the research overall: The recorded disease courses included relapsing-remitting, secondary progressive and progressive-relapsing multiple sclerosis, and some patients had no subtype annotation. The patient repertoires were set against ten to eleven previously published healthy control repertoires from donors whose ages ranged from 6 to 25 years. A subset of samples was prepared in parallel using single-end sample barcoding, then pooled and co-amplified after Illumina adapter ligation. Points the paper makes about the study in general: Significantly lower normalized Chao1 diversity was found in multiple sclerosis patients than in controls, suggesting substantial peripheral T-cell clonal expansion. Significantly higher frequencies in patients than in controls were found for a few TRBV segments, including TRBV5-6, TRBV5-1 and TRBV20-1. The multiple sclerosis patient group was slightly younger than the control group. Direct clustering with F measure showed strong co-clustering of samples prepared in the same batch, prompting a batch-effect correction.

This clonotype was seen a few times. The antigen it binds to is not known. Within one base of it there is no much larger clone, and no base qualities were kept. V is reduced by 4 bases and J by 5 bases, leaving a spacing of 24 bases between them. The CDR3 measures 17 amino acids from cysteine to phenylalanine. The kept DNA is CDR3 alone, 51 bases in frame from the first base. CDR1 and CDR2, looked up from the germline V gene, are SGHRS and YFSETQ. The library relied on PCR. Instrument on record: Illumina HiSeq 2500. To reduce PCR and sequencing biases, unique molecular identifiers were built into the TCR beta cDNA libraries. Some 500,000 cDNA molecules were obtained per 1 to 10 million input T cells, so each molecule approximated one T cell. Patient libraries were prepared and sequenced with the same protocol used for the earlier healthy control dataset. Within a given batch, samples were prepared together, multiplexed and sequenced on the same HiSeq lane. The study's processing was this. Raw barcoded reads were processed with MIGEC, and single-read molecular identifier groups were discarded before consensus assembly and CDR3 extraction. Clonotype tables were post-analysed with VDJtools, and diversity was normalized by down-sampling all datasets to the smallest sample size. In repertoire overlap clustering, CDR3 amino acid sequences, but not nucleotide sequences, were matched to correct batch-related cross-sample contamination. TCRdb passed the public sequencing reads through fastp at Q25 and MiXCR, retaining productive beta sequences. For every CDR3 protein sequence, its rows merge into one entry that carries the most common genes and DNA. For this entry, the V and J calls and clone size follow TCRdb and not the study's own pipeline. The sample includes 450,000 to 700,000 distinct CDR3 sequences, with roughly two fifths observed a single time. The ten largest make up 1.7% of the sample.

To demonstrate the VDJtools post-analysis software, the study profiled TCR beta repertoires from the peripheral blood of under 15 young patients with multiple sclerosis. The patients with multiple sclerosis were children and adolescents between about 6 and 17 years of age. Recombination linked TRBV5-1 to TRBJ1-2; the D gene is perhaps TRBD1, from 6 matching bases. Sequencing was performed on blood. The sequence derives from a girl aged 5 to 17 with multiple sclerosis. The nucleotide sequence reads as follows: TGCGCCAGCAGCCCCAGTCCAGGACAGCGGGAATCATATGGCTACACCTTC. Its coded protein is CASSPSPGQRESYGYTF.